This passage covers 14 T cell receptor beta chains from one sample sequenced in a study of blood T cell repertoires in COVID-19. Here immunoSEQ multiplex PCR was the method, and the copy in TCRdb shows in-frame clones only, minus some. The sample records roughly 190,000 clones, roughly 91% being singletons. Sequencing used peripheral blood. The receptors stem from a man aged 35-49 years with active or convalescent COVID-19.

The CDR3 coding sequence is TGTGCCAGCAGCCCCTGGACATACCAAGAGACCCAGTACTTC. Translating it yields CASSPWTYQETQYF. V gene TRBV7-2 combines with J gene TRBJ2-5, with TRBD1 as a possible D gene (5 bases). The CDR3 sequence is 14 residues long. Germline V CDR1 and CDR2: SGHTA, FQGNSA. V was shortened by 5 bases and J by 0 bases, with 10 bases between the two germline ends.

CDR3 DNA: TGTGCCACCAGCAGAGATACGGCGGGTACCGGGGAGCTGTTTTTT. This gives the protein CATSRDTAGTGELFF. The V and J genes are TRBV15 and TRBJ2-2; a possible D gene is TRBD2 (5 bases). V lost 0 bases and J 5 bases, leaving 10 bases between the germline ends. This CDR3 is built from 15 residues. Germline loops: CDR1 LNHNV, CDR2 YYDKDF (reference sequence).

J is TRBJ1-1 and V is TRBV10-3; D is possibly TRBD1 (6 bases). The CDR3 extends over 13 amino acids. Trimming removed 3 bases at V and 3 bases at J, with 8 bases between. Germline CDR1 reads ENHRY; CDR2 reads SYGVKD. CDR3 protein: CAISDRGDTEAFF. The CDR3 DNA sequence: TGTGCCATCAGTGACAGGGGTGACACTGAAGCTTTCTTT.

This chain connects TRBV10-3 to TRBJ1-5; D call uncertain. There are 15 residues in the CDR3. V lost 3 bases, J lost 5 bases, and 14 bases lay in between. From germline, CDR1 is ENHRY and CDR2 SYGVKD. CDR3 amino acids: CAISDGENGHQPQHF. The CDR3 DNA reads as TGTGCCATCAGTGACGGGGAAAACGGGCATCAGCCCCAGCATTTT.

The V gene is TRBV7-9, the J gene TRBJ2-1; 10 nucleotides align to TRBD2. The CDR3 extends over 15 amino acids. Trimming at V came to 4 bases and at J to 4 bases, leaving 4 bases not matched to a gene. The V gene's germline CDR1 is SEHNR and CDR2 FQNEAQ (reference sequence). The CDR3 nucleotides are TGTGCCAGCAGCTCCTTAGCGGGAGGTTACAATGAGCAGTTCTTC. Protein product: CASSSLAGGYNEQFF.

This chain connects TRBV5-1 to TRBJ1-3; 9 bases match TRBD1. This CDR3 is built from 16 residues. Germline assignment: CDR1 SGHRS and CDR2 YFSETQ. Trimming removed 2 bases from V and 2 bases from J; junction bases left unmatched: 5. The CDR3 loop reads CASSFSGQGTGNTIYF. The DNA of the CDR3 is TGCGCCAGCAGCTTCTCGGGACAGGGTACTGGAAACACCATATATTTT.

This clone has a count of ten or more. V and J are TRBV24-1 and TRBJ2-3; 7 bases agree with TRBD1. The CDR3 consists of 16 residues. Germline V lookup: CDR1 KGHDR, CDR2 SFDVKD. V was pared by 3 bases and J by 1 base, with 6 bases of the junction left unmatched. The DNA of the CDR3 is TGTGCCACCAGTGATAGTAACAGGGGTGGCACAGATACGCAGTATTTT. It encodes CATSDSNRGGTDTQYF.

The chain is built from TRBV7-9 and TRBJ1-2; no clear D gene. In germline, CDR1 is SEHNR, CDR2 FQNEAQ (reference sequence). V gave up 8 bases and J gave up 2 bases, with 9 bases separating them. This CDR3 contains 12 residues. CDR3 sequence reads: CASVAGNYGYTF. CDR3 nucleotides: TGTGCCAGCGTCGCAGGAAACTATGGCTACACCTTC.

The chain employs TRBV27 and TRBJ2-3, with 9 bases identical to TRBD2. Unmatched junction bases numbered 5, after V lost 6 bases and J lost 4 bases. The CDR3 spans 14 residues. Germline V gives CDR1 MNHEY, CDR2 SMNVEV (reference sequence). In DNA form, the CDR3 reads TGTGCCAGCAGGGCCGGGACTAGCTCAGATACGCAGTATTTT. It specifies CASRAGTSSDTQYF.

This clone was counted a single time. J is TRBJ2-3 and V is TRBV24-1; a weak D match, TRBD2 (6 bases). V was trimmed by 2 bases and J by 3 bases, leaving 17 bases between them. Germline-derived CDR1 and CDR2 are KGHDR and SFDVKD. CDR3 length equals 17 residues. CDR3 sequence: CATSDSSLGGVTDTQYF. The CDR3 region has the DNA TGTGCCACCAGTGATTCTTCTCTGGGGGGAGTAACAGATACGCAGTATTTT.

This clone was detected only once. The rearrangement joins TRBV6-5 to TRBJ2-1; 14 bases fit TRBD2. This CDR3 is built from 15 residues. From germline, CDR1 is MNHEY and CDR2 SVGAGI. The V segment lost 6 bases and the J segment 10 bases; nucleotides outside the gene matches: 8. The CDR3 DNA is TGTGCCAGCAGGGCGACTAGCGGGAGGGCCAACGAGCAGTTCTTC. Translation: CASRATSGRANEQFF.

A single count supports this clone. The chain links TRBV10-1 to TRBJ1-5; D is unclear. The CDR3 has 23 residues. Trimming shortened V by 3 bases and J by 0 bases, and 33 bases separated the two germline ends. Germline-derived CDR1 and CDR2 are WNHNN and SYGVQD (reference sequence). CDR3 protein: CASSDPLVSPWQNLVYSNQPQHF. The DNA for the CDR3 is TGCGCCAGCAGTGACCCACTCGTCTCCCCCTGGCAGAACCTAGTCTATAGCAATCAGCCCCAGCATTTT.

J is TRBJ2-7 and V is TRBV28; TRBD2 agrees at 9 bases. The germline CDR1 and CDR2 sequences are MDHEN and SYDVKM. CDR3 length: 14 residues. With V trimmed by 7 bases and J by 3 bases, 7 bases remained unmatched. The CDR3, as DNA: TGTGCCAGCAATCAGGTAGCGGGAGTCTACGAGCAGTACTTC. Translated, it gives CASNQVAGVYEQYF.

The chain uses TRBV11-2 and TRBJ2-1, with D tentatively TRBD2 (7 bases). Germline values: CDR1 SGHAT, CDR2 FQNNGV. This CDR3 comprises 13 residues. Trimming pared 3 bases from V and 6 bases from J, leaving 9 bases between. The CDR3 loop is CASSLGGANEQFF. The CDR3 DNA is TGTGCCAGCAGCTTGGGGGGGGCCAATGAGCAGTTCTTC.